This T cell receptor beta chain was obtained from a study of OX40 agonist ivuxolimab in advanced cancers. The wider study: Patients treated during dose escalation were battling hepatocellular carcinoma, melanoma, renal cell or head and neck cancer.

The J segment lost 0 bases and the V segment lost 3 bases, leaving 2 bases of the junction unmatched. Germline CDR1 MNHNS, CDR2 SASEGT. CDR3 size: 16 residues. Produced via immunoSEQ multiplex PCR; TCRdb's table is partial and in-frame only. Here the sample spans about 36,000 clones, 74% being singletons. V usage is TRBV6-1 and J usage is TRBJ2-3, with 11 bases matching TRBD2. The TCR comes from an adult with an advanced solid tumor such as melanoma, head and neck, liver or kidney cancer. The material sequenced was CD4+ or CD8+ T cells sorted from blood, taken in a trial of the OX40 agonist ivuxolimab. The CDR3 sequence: CASSDIAGGSTDTQYF. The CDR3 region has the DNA TGTGCCAGCAGTGATATAGCGGGGGGGAGCACAGATACGCAGTATTTT.